The following is a T cell receptor (beta chain) sequence with its context. Its specificity is unknown. The data derive from a study of OX40 agonist ivuxolimab in advanced cancers. Across the whole study: The group had a mean age of roughly 65 years, ranged from 23 to 79, and was 80% to 90% male. Eligibility admitted prior anti-PD-1, anti-PD-L1 or anti-CTLA-4 therapy; 40% had some. Partial responses were observed in three patients, of whom one had hepatocellular carcinoma and two had cutaneous melanoma. Study observations and caveats: CD4+ T cells averaged fewer expanded clones than CD8+ T cells.

The table came from immunoSEQ multiplex PCR; TCRdb's copy has only in-frame clones and leaves some out. The sample has 40,000 to 45,000 clones; more than 80% are singletons. This CDR3 comprises 13 residues. Trimming cost V 1 base and J 6 bases; bases outside gene matches: 3. The germline CDR1 and CDR2 sequences are SGHTA and FQGNSA. This TCR was recovered from an adult with an advanced solid tumor such as melanoma, head and neck, liver or kidney cancer. This specimen consisted of CD4+ or CD8+ T cells sorted from blood, obtained in a trial of the OX40 agonist ivuxolimab. V and J are TRBV7-2 and TRBJ2-7; 7 bases match TRBD1. CDR3 amino acids: CASSLGQGREQYF. CDR3 in DNA: TGTGCCAGCAGCTTAGGACAGGGACGCGAGCAGTACTTC. Drawing the rest from reference TRBV7-2 and TRBJ2-7, the complete variable domain is GAGVSQSPSNKVTEKGKDVELRCDPISGHTALYWYRQSLGQGLEFLIYFQGNSAPDKSGLPSDRFSAERTGGSVSTLTIQRTQQEDSAVYLCASSLGQGREQYFGPGTRLTVT.